Shown below are 20 T cell receptor beta chains from a single sample sequenced in a study of blood T cell repertoires in COVID-19. Libraries were prepared by immunoSEQ multiplex PCR; TCRdb keeps only in-frame clonotypes and omits some of them. The repertoire consists of 300,000 to 400,000 clones, with about nine tenths occurring once and the leading ten covering roughly 1.7%. Sequenced: peripheral blood. All receptors come from a woman in her thirties with COVID-19, enrolled during active disease.

This chain links TRBV5-1 with TRBJ2-3; maybe TRBD2 (5 bases). CDR3 length: 16 residues. Trimming left V 3 bases short and J 3 bases short, with 17 bases between. Germline V gene lookup returns CDR1 SGHRS and CDR2 YFSETQ. The CDR3 DNA reads TGCGCCAGCAGCTCAACGGGAAGGGTAGTTACAGATACGCAGTATTTT. This sequence encodes CASSSTGRVVTDTQYF.

The rearrangement links TRBV6-4 to TRBJ1-1, with a possible D match to TRBD1 (5 bases). Germline V gene sequence: CDR1 MRHNA, CDR2 SNTAGT. This CDR3 is built from 16 residues. V was trimmed by 2 bases and J by 0 bases, leaving 13 bases between them. CDR3 in amino acids: CASSDPFGGVNTEAFF. Written as DNA, the CDR3 is TGTGCCAGCAGTGACCCCTTCGGGGGGGTGAACACTGAAGCTTTCTTT.

The chain is built from TRBV7-9 and TRBJ1-2; no clear D. The germline gives CDR1 SEHNR, CDR2 FQNEAQ (reference sequence). The CDR3 totals 13 residues. Trimming cost V 5 bases and J 3 bases, with 10 bases left between them. The CDR3 is CASSTSQDYGYTF. The CDR3 coding sequence is TGTGCCAGCAGCACCAGCCAGGACTATGGCTACACCTTC.

The chain combines TRBV4-1 with TRBJ2-1; D might be TRBD2 (6 bases). The CDR3 spans 18 residues. Germline-derived CDR1 and CDR2 are MGHRA and YSYEKL. Trimming cost V 3 bases and J 2 bases, with 20 bases left between them. DNA for the CDR3: TGCGCCAGCAGCCATGCGGGGTGGGGACGGGGGACCTACAATGAGCAGTTCTTC. Protein: CASSHAGWGRGTYNEQFF.

This clone was seen only once. Distinct nucleotide sequences in the sample also encode this CDR3. The chain is built from TRBV6-5 and TRBJ1-4; a possible D gene is TRBD1 (5 bases). This CDR3 comprises 15 residues. Trimming stripped 0 bases from V and 1 base from J, with 6 bases between. Germline lookup yields CDR1 MNHEY and CDR2 SVGAGI. In nucleotides, the CDR3 is TGTGCCAGCAGTTACTCGGGGGGAACTAATGAAAAACTGTTTTTT. It codes for CASSYSGGTNEKLFF.

This chain links TRBV7-8 with TRBJ1-5; 7 bases fit TRBD1. Germline CDR1 is SGHVS and CDR2 is FQNEAQ. This CDR3 contains 18 residues. V was clipped by 3 bases and J by 5 bases; unmatched bases: 16. The CDR3 reads CASSFRAPGQHFYQPQHF. CDR3 sequence (DNA): TGTGCCAGCAGCTTTAGGGCTCCGGGACAGCATTTTTATCAGCCCCAGCATTTT.

J is TRBJ1-2 and V is TRBV4-3; D might be TRBD1 (5 bases). The V and J ends lost 0 bases and 5 bases respectively, with 13 bases between them. The CDR3 totals 15 residues. CDR1 and CDR2 from the germline V gene are LGHNA and YSLEER. For the CDR3, the DNA is TGCGCCAGCAGCCAAGACAGGGTGTCTTGGTATGGCTACACCTTC. This gives the protein CASSQDRVSWYGYTF.

The chain combines TRBV28 with TRBJ2-1, with 7 bases lining up with TRBD1. V lost 10 bases and J lost 4; bases outside the gene matches: 7. The germline CDR1 and CDR2 sequences are MDHEN and SYDVKM. The CDR3 has 13 amino acids. Written as DNA, the CDR3 is TGTGCCACCACGGACAGGCCTTACAATGAGCAGTTCTTC. Amino acid sequence: CATTDRPYNEQFF. Full variable domain (remainder filled in from reference TRBV28 and TRBJ2-1): DVKVTQSSRYLVKRTGEKVFLECVQDMDHENMFWYRQDPGLGLRLIYFSYDVKMKEKGDIPEGYSVSREKKERFSLILESASTNQTSMYLCATTDRPYNEQFFGPGTRLTVL.

The chain employs TRBV2 and TRBJ1-5, with 10 bases fitting TRBD1. CDR3 length: 15 residues. V was pared by 5 bases and J by 3 bases, with 4 bases of the junction left unmatched. Per germline, CDR1 SNHLY and CDR2 FYNNEI. The CDR3 sequence: CASSRDRGDNQPQHF. The CDR3 region has the DNA TGTGCCAGCAGTCGGGACAGGGGAGACAATCAGCCCCAGCATTTT.

The chain has TRBV11-2 and TRBJ1-6; no definite D call. Germline V gene data show CDR1 as SGHAT and CDR2 as FQNNGV. This CDR3 region has 14 residues. Trimming pared 11 bases from V and 0 bases from J, leaving 11 bases between. CDR3 amino acids: CAVQGSSYNSPLHF. For the CDR3, the DNA is TGTGCCGTACAAGGGAGCTCCTATAATTCACCCCTCCACTTT.

The V and J genes are TRBV4-1 and TRBJ1-2; D is possibly TRBD1 (6 bases). The CDR3 runs 15 residues. The V gene lost 1 base and the J gene lost 4 bases, with 13 bases spanning the gap. CDR1 is MGHRA and CDR2 is YSYEKL in the germline V gene. The chain's CDR3 is CASSQASGVGYGYTF. CDR3 DNA: TGCGCCAGCAGCCAAGCATCAGGGGTTGGCTATGGCTACACCTTC.

V gene TRBV19 combines with J gene TRBJ1-5; tentative D call: TRBD1 (6 bases). Germline V lookup: CDR1 LNHDA, CDR2 SQIVND (reference sequence). CDR3 length equals 17 residues. Trimming removed 1 base at V and 11 bases at J, with 24 bases between. The CDR3 coding sequence is TGTGCCAGTAGTATAGGGGGGCAGGTTCGAGGATCAGGGGCCCAGCATTTT. It translates to CASSIGGQVRGSGAQHF.

The chain employs TRBV15 and TRBJ1-1; D remains ambiguous. V shed 0 bases and J shed 10 bases, with 15 bases lying between them. CDR3 size: 14 residues. The germline gives CDR1 LNHNV, CDR2 YYDKDF (reference sequence). The CDR3 sequence is CATSRDLVPSVAFF. The CDR3 DNA reads TGTGCCACCAGCAGAGATTTAGTACCTTCTGTAGCTTTCTTT.

The chain joins TRBV7-8 to TRBJ1-1; weak D call: TRBD1 (5 bases). Germline-derived CDR1 and CDR2 are SGHVS and FQNEAQ. This CDR3 spans 14 amino acids. Deletions cut 5 bases from V and 4 bases from J, with 14 bases between. CDR3 nucleotide sequence: TGTGCCAGCAGCGTCACGCGGGACGGCACTGAAGCTTTCTTT. It is translated as CASSVTRDGTEAFF.

The chain uses TRBV2 and TRBJ2-3; D possibly corresponds to TRBD2 (6 bases). Germline loops: CDR1 SNHLY, CDR2 FYNNEI. V lost 7 bases and J lost 1, with 12 bases in between. The length of the CDR3 is 14 residues. CDR3 sequence: CASIRLGGTDTQYF. The CDR3 nucleotides are TGTGCCAGCATTCGACTAGGCGGCACAGATACGCAGTATTTT. The full variable domain, its missing parts supplied by reference TRBV2 and TRBJ2-3, is EPEVTQTPSHQVTQMGQEVILRCVPISNHLYFYWYRQILGQKVEFLVSFYNNEISEKSEIFDDQFSVERPDGSNFTLKIRSTKLEDSAMYFCASIRLGGTDTQYFGPGTRLTVL.

The chain combines TRBV10-2 with TRBJ1-2; weak D call: TRBD1 (5 bases). V was cut by 3 bases and J by 8 bases, with 16 bases left in between. From germline, CDR1 is WSHSY and CDR2 SAAADI. The CDR3 contains 14 residues. The CDR3 DNA reads TGCGCCAGCAGTGATTTGTCCAGGGTGGTAGGCTACACCTTC. Its translation is CASSDLSRVVGYTF.

The CDR3 spells CASHPGTAGEKLFF. CDR3 bases: TGTGCCAGCCATCCCGGGACAGCGGGTGAAAAACTGTTTTTT. The chain combines TRBV6-5 with TRBJ1-4; TRBD1 agrees at 7 bases. The CDR3 is 14 residues long. V dropped 8 bases and J dropped 7; count of bases not matched to a gene: 10. Germline CDR1 reads MNHEY; CDR2 reads SVGAGI.

This clone came up a few times. The rearrangement uses TRBV12-3 or TRBV12-4 and TRBJ1-2; D is possibly TRBD1 (5 bases). V was trimmed by 7 bases and J by 3 bases, leaving 12 bases between them. The CDR3 sequence is 13 residues long. CDR3 bases: TGTGCCAGCACCCAAACGGGGGACTATGGCTACACCTTC. This translates into CASTQTGDYGYTF.

The count of this clone is one. CDR3 bases: TGTGCCAGCGGCGGTCGTACTTTGGGCTATGGCTACACCTTC. Protein sequence: CASGGRTLGYGYTF. The chain has TRBV6-6 and TRBJ1-2; D uncertain. The CDR3 runs 14 residues. Germline CDR1 and CDR2: MNHNY and SVGAGI (reference sequence). Between the trimmed V and J ends, which lost 8 bases and 4 bases, there was a span of 17 bases.

This clone was picked up a small number of times. The chain has TRBV18 and TRBJ1-1; TRBD1 aligns across 7 bases. Per germline, CDR1 KGHSH and CDR2 LQKENI. The CDR3 runs to 16 residues. J gave up 1 base and V 6 bases, and 11 bases lay outside the gene matches. The CDR3 region has the DNA TGTGCCAGCTCCCGTTCTCGACAGGGAAAGAACACTGAAGCTTTCTTT. It encodes CASSRSRQGKNTEAFF. Filled out from reference TRBV18 and TRBJ1-1, the complete variable domain reads NAGVMQNPRHLVRRRGQEARLRCSPMKGHSHVYWYRQLPEEGLKFMVYLQKENIIDESGMPKERFSAEFPKEGPSILRIQQVVRGDSAAYFCASSRSRQGKNTEAFFGQGTRLTVV.